Shown below are 21 T cell receptor beta chains from a single sample sequenced in a study of T cell responses to AZD1222 COVID-19 vaccine. Sequencing was performed with immunoSEQ multiplex PCR; in TCRdb, only in-frame clones are kept and a portion is missing. The data hold some 97,000 clones, with about 90% observed a single time. The sample in question was peripheral blood, obtained on day 0 of MenACWY control vaccination. These receptors were collected from an adult in good health.

This rearrangement joins TRBV6-8 to TRBJ2-5; 10 bases match TRBD2. Per germline, CDR1 MNHGY and CDR2 SAAAGT. This CDR3 contains 15 residues. The V gene end was trimmed by 3 bases and the J gene end by 4 bases; junction bases not matched to a gene: 5. The CDR3 DNA reads as TGTGCCAGCAGTTATGGTCTAGCGGGGGTAGAGACCCAGTACTTC. Translation gives CASSYGLAGVETQYF.

The genes are TRBV6-2 or TRBV6-3 and TRBJ1-2; D may be TRBD1 (5 bases). Germline assignment: CDR1 MNHEY and CDR2 SVGEGT. The V end was cut by 2 bases, the J end by 3 bases, with 13 bases between. The CDR3 has 15 residues. CDR3 nucleotides: TGTGCCAGCAGTTACGGGGGACGGAGGGACTATGGCTACACCTTC. Its translation is CASSYGGRRDYGYTF.

The V gene is TRBV6-1, the J gene TRBJ1-5; 7 bases map to TRBD1. The CDR3 sequence is 16 residues long. The ends lost 4 bases at V and 1 base at J; junction bases unmatched: 7. Per the germline V gene, CDR1 is MNHNS and CDR2 is SASEGT. The CDR3 coding sequence is TGTGCCAGCAGTGGACACAGGGGACGGAGCAATCAGCCCCAGCATTTT. Translated, it gives CASSGHRGRSNQPQHF.

This clone occurred once. The chain carries TRBV5-1 and TRBJ2-2, with 10 bases aligning to TRBD2. J was trimmed by 4 bases and V by 2 bases; bases with no gene match: 5. Germline V gives CDR1 SGHRS, CDR2 YFSETQ. The CDR3 is made up of 16 amino acids. The CDR3 bases are TGCGCCAGCAGCTTCCTAGCGGGAGATACCACCGGGGAGCTGTTTTTT. Translating gives CASSFLAGDTTGELFF.

The chain links TRBV6-1 to TRBJ2-5; D is uncertain. V lost 3 bases, J lost 5 bases, and 4 bases lay in between. CDR3 length: 11 residues. Germline loops: CDR1 MNHNS, CDR2 SASEGT. The CDR3 loop reads CASSDRETQYF. The CDR3 region has the DNA TGTGCCAGCAGTGACAGGGAGACCCAGTACTTC.

The rearrangement uses TRBV28 and TRBJ1-5; D not certain. The CDR3 is made up of 14 amino acids. V was trimmed by 6 bases and J by 3 bases, leaving 12 bases between them. Per the germline V gene, CDR1 is MDHEN and CDR2 is SYDVKM. The DNA of the CDR3 is TGTGCCAGCAGACTTCGGCAGTTCAATCAGCCCCAGCATTTT. Translating gives CASRLRQFNQPQHF.

CDR3 bases: TGCAGCGTTGACGGGCAGGGGGCTAAGCAGTACTTC. Protein: CSVDGQGAKQYF. J is TRBJ2-7 and V is TRBV29-1; 8 bases fit TRBD1. The length of the CDR3 is 12 residues. The germline V gene encodes CDR1 SQVTM and CDR2 ANQGSEA. The V and J ends lost 3 bases and 8 bases, in that order; junction bases with no gene match: 6.

The chain joins TRBV7-3 to TRBJ2-6; no clear D gene. The V and J ends lost 0 bases and 0 bases respectively, with 0 bases between them. From germline, CDR1 is SGHTA and CDR2 FQGTGA. The CDR3 loop spans 14 amino acids. The CDR3 loop reads CASSLTSGANVLTF. The CDR3 DNA follows: TGTGCCAGCAGCTTAACCTCTGGGGCCAACGTCCTGACTTTC.

The gene calls are TRBV10-1 and TRBJ1-1; possibly TRBD1 for D (5 bases). V was pared by 0 bases and J by 11 bases, with 10 bases between. The CDR3 has 12 amino acids. Germline assignment: CDR1 WNHNN and CDR2 SYGVQD (reference sequence). CDR3 sequence: CASSESGAGAFF. The CDR3 DNA reads as TGCGCCAGCAGTGAGTCAGGGGCCGGGGCTTTCTTT.

This chain links TRBV9 with TRBJ1-5, with D maybe TRBD1 (5 bases). The germline V gene encodes CDR1 SGDLS and CDR2 YYNGEE. Trimming took off 0 bases at V and 6 bases at J, with 10 bases between the two ends. The length of the CDR3 is 14 residues. The CDR3, as DNA: TGTGCCAGCAGCGTAGACACCGGGGGTCAGCCCCAGCATTTT. This sequence encodes CASSVDTGGQPQHF.

The V call is TRBV15, the J call TRBJ2-6, with a possible D match to TRBD2 (6 bases). The CDR3 consists of 14 residues. V shed 5 bases and J shed 2 bases, with 7 bases lying between them. The germline gives CDR1 LNHNV, CDR2 YYDKDF (reference sequence). The CDR3 region has the DNA TGTGCCACCAGCTGGAGGGCTGGGGCCAACGTCCTGACTTTC. Encoded protein: CATSWRAGANVLTF.

This chain's CDR3 is CAGLRGGSNQPQHF. The CDR3 region has the DNA TGTGCCGGACTGCGGGGGGGGAGCAATCAGCCCCAGCATTTT. The genes are TRBV11-3 and TRBJ1-5; the D gene is possibly TRBD1 (5 bases). The CDR3 has 14 amino acids. CDR1 and CDR2 (germline): SGHNT, YENEEA. The V and J ends lost 11 bases and 1 base respectively, with 15 bases between them.

This chain uses TRBV10-3 with TRBJ2-3; 8 positions agree with TRBD2. The CDR3 loop spans 15 amino acids. Germline loops: CDR1 ENHRY, CDR2 SYGVKD. V was pared by 4 bases and J by 3 bases, with 6 bases of the junction left unmatched. CDR3 residues: CAISGQRGPTDTQYF. In DNA form, the CDR3 reads TGTGCCATCAGTGGGCAGCGGGGGCCGACAGATACGCAGTATTTT.

The rearrangement uses TRBV19 and TRBJ2-5; TRBD2 matches 8 bases. The J segment lost 5 bases and the V segment lost 10 bases, leaving 12 bases of the junction unmatched. Germline V gives CDR1 LNHDA, CDR2 SQIVND (reference sequence). This CDR3 is built from 14 residues. The CDR3 spells CATAPAGVGETQYF. The CDR3 DNA is TGTGCCACCGCGCCAGCGGGGGTTGGGGAGACCCAGTACTTC.

The chain joins TRBV5-1 to TRBJ1-4, with TRBD1 matching 7 bases. Germline CDR1 and CDR2: SGHRS and YFSETQ. The ends lost 4 bases at V and 7 bases at J; junction bases unmatched: 7. The CDR3 runs to 14 residues. In DNA form, the CDR3 reads TGCGCCAGCAGCCTACAGGGGAGTAGTGAAAAACTGTTTTTT. Translating gives CASSLQGSSEKLFF.

This chain joins TRBV30 and TRBJ1-5; D gene uncertain. The V end lost 2 bases, the J end lost 7 bases, and 12 bases lay between the germline ends. The CDR3 runs to 13 residues. CDR1 GTSNPN and CDR2 SVGIG come from the germline V gene (reference sequence). The CDR3 spells CAWSSGDRQPQHF. The DNA of the CDR3 is TGTGCCTGGAGTTCTGGGGATCGGCAGCCCCAGCATTTT.

This clone was counted once. One junction end does not reproduce the germline sequence, and a read error may be involved. The V gene is TRBV28, the J gene TRBJ2-7; TRBD1 matches 7 bases. CDR1 is MDHEN, CDR2 SYDVKM, per germline. CDR3 size: 11 residues. The CDR3, as DNA: TGTGCCAGCAGTACGACAGGGACCGGGCACTTC. Protein: CASSTTGTGHF.

This clone was counted once. The gene calls are TRBV28 and TRBJ2-2; D possibly uses TRBD1 or TRBD2 (5 bases each). The CDR3 runs 15 residues. The V gene's germline CDR1 is MDHEN and CDR2 SYDVKM. V was clipped by 6 bases and J by 2 bases, with 13 bases between them. The CDR3, as DNA: TGTGCCAGCAGACTCTGGGGACCAAACACCGGGGAGCTGTTTTTT. Translation gives CASRLWGPNTGELFF. The full variable domain, in which reference TRBV28 and TRBJ2-2 provide the parts outside the CDR3, is DVKVTQSSRYLVKRTGEKVFLECVQDMDHENMFWYRQDPGLGLRLIYFSYDVKMKEKGDIPEGYSVSREKKERFSLILESASTNQTSMYLCASRLWGPNTGELFFGEGSRLTVL.

J is TRBJ1-2 and V is TRBV10-3; D not certain. The V end was cut by 2 bases, the J end by 4 bases, with 8 bases between. The CDR3 has 13 residues. Germline assignment: CDR1 ENHRY and CDR2 SYGVKD. In nucleotides, the CDR3 is TGTGCCATCAGTGAGGGGCAGGCCTATGGCTACACCTTC. Its protein is CAISEGQAYGYTF.

This clone appeared a few times. V gene TRBV28 combines with J gene TRBJ1-1; possibly TRBD1 for D (5 bases). CDR1 and CDR2 from the germline V gene are MDHEN and SYDVKM. There are 14 residues in the CDR3. The germline V and J ends were trimmed by 5 bases and 7 bases, with 17 bases remaining between them. The CDR3 region has the DNA TGTGCCAGCAGTACCGGGGGATGGGCCGTTGAAGCTTTCTTT. It yields the protein CASSTGGWAVEAFF.

This rearrangement joins TRBV5-4 to TRBJ1-2; 9 nucleotides agree with TRBD1. V was pared by 0 bases and J by 3 bases, with 6 bases of the junction left unmatched. The length of the CDR3 is 16 residues. Germline V gene data show CDR1 as SGHNT and CDR2 as YYREEE (reference sequence). The CDR3 bases are TGTGCCAGCAGCTTGGCCGGGACAGGGCGCCACTATGGCTACACCTTC. Protein sequence: CASSLAGTGRHYGYTF.